The entry below describes one T cell receptor (beta chain). The sample originates from a study of blood T cell repertoires in COVID-19. This CDR3 has 15 amino acids. Germline CDR1 SGDLS, CDR2 YYNGEE. The V end lost 3 bases, the J end lost 4 bases, and 14 bases lay between the germline ends. TCRdb keeps only in-frame clones here, not all; method: immunoSEQ multiplex PCR. The sample shows 230,000 or so clones, over 75% of them seen only once. The source material was peripheral blood. The clonotype was recovered from a man in his forties with active or convalescent COVID-19. V is TRBV9 and J is TRBJ2-1, with D perhaps matching TRBD2 (6 bases). CDR3: CASSAGALLYNEQFF. The CDR3 DNA reads TGTGCCAGCAGCGCGGGAGCCCTCCTTTACAATGAGCAGTTCTTC.